The rows below give T cell receptor beta chains drawn from one sample of a study of blood T cell repertoires in COVID-19. Measured with immunoSEQ multiplex PCR; TCRdb has only the in-frame clones, and not every one. The sample shows some 260,000 clones, roughly four fifths of them seen only once. The sample was PBMCs or T cells enriched from blood (not recorded which). These receptors were taken from a man aged 25-45 years with acute COVID-19. The conserved cysteine and the conserved F or W are not part of the CDR3 here.

ASSIHALESFYGYT	TRBV19	TRBJ1-2
ASSSDQYRVGGQF	TRBV21-1	TRBJ2-1
ASTPLLGAGQPQH	TRBV28	TRBJ1-5
ASRSGGLYGYT	TRBV5-1	TRBJ1-2
ASSTHRGQNPLPGELF	TRBV7-6	TRBJ2-2
ASSRQGQANEKLF	TRBV7-8	TRBJ1-4
ASSARRGNYGYT	TRBV11-2	TRBJ1-2
SVDRVNTEAF	TRBV29-1	TRBJ1-1
ASSLGALTEAF	TRBV11-2	TRBJ1-1
ASSENLAGGSDEQF	TRBV6-1	TRBJ2-1
ASTRPQGNYGYT	TRBV5-5	TRBJ1-2
ASSVGEGNIQY	TRBV10-1	TRBJ2-4
ASSQLGTAVSGNTIY	TRBV3-1/TRBV3-2	TRBJ1-3
ASSPGGYGYT	TRBV18	TRBJ1-2
ASSQLTGQGNGNEKLF	TRBV4-2	TRBJ1-4
ASRLPGTGMYGYT	TRBV28	TRBJ1-2
ATSWGGTQY	TRBV24-1	TRBJ2-3
ASSLTSGSVREQF	TRBV7-2	TRBJ2-1
ASSLETGEGNIQY	TRBV7-2	TRBJ2-4
ASSPRQGLNTEAF	TRBV28	TRBJ1-1
ASRRRGQLTDTQY	TRBV3-1/TRBV3-2	TRBJ2-3
SVGQVGNTIY	TRBV29-1	TRBJ1-3
ASSGLAGTYNEQF	TRBV10-2	TRBJ2-1
ATSRDWDYGYT	TRBV15	TRBJ1-2
AWMLGAGSPLH	TRBV30	TRBJ1-6
ASLGQMKASGNTIY	TRBV7-3	TRBJ1-3
SVEDGGKELF	TRBV29-1	.
ASSDSAGNQPQH	TRBV6-1	TRBJ1-5
ASSRLNGGPDEQF	TRBV6-5	TRBJ2-1
ASKTQGEFTSLF	TRBV6-6	TRBJ1-4
ASKHRGNQPQH	TRBV6-5	TRBJ1-5
ASSQGRGTEAF	TRBV3-1/TRBV3-2	TRBJ1-1
ASSSGTGYTNEKLF	TRBV28	TRBJ1-4
ASSPQGRNQPQH	TRBV18	TRBJ1-5
ASSFGQDRYGYT	TRBV7-8	TRBJ1-2